The 16 T cell receptor beta chains presented below share a single source sample, sequenced in a study of cytomegalovirus exposure and HLA in healthy donors. Vbeta (60) and Jbeta (13) primers were used in the PCR. Using immunoSEQ multiplex PCR, the repertoire was profiled, and TCRdb retains in-frame clones only, with some absent. Here the sample spans around 150,000 clones, 50% to 75% being singletons. Sequencing used PBMCs. These receptors originate from a woman in her fifties or sixties in good health and CMV-seropositive.

The V call is TRBV20-1, the J call TRBJ2-1; D is unresolved. CDR3 length: 11 amino acids. Germline assignment: CDR1 DFQATT and CDR2 SNEGSKA (reference sequence). CDR3 residues: CSASGYNEQFF. The DNA of the CDR3 is TGCAGCGCGTCCGGGTACAATGAGCAGTTCTTC.

This chain links TRBV5-1 with TRBJ2-1; 8 bases are a match to TRBD1. V lost 6 bases, J lost 0 bases, and 5 bases stayed unmatched. The CDR3 loop spans 15 amino acids. Germline-derived CDR1 and CDR2 are SGHRS and YFSETQ. CDR3 region: CASTQGDFSYNEQFF. CDR3 DNA sequence: TGCGCCAGCACACAGGGGGACTTCTCCTACAATGAGCAGTTCTTC.

This clone is a singleton in its sample. The rearrangement links TRBV5-1 to TRBJ2-7; a weak D match, TRBD1 (5 bases). Trimming removed 3 bases from V and 0 bases from J, with 10 bases in between. Looked up from germline, CDR1 is SGHRS and CDR2 is YFSETQ. CDR3 length equals 14 residues. CDR3 bases: TGCGCCAGCAGCTGGGTCCAGGGCTCCTACGAGCAGTACTTC. Translating it yields CASSWVQGSYEQYF.

This clone was counted a single time. The chain uses TRBV6-6 and TRBJ2-1; 9 nucleotides align to TRBD1. This CDR3 region has 16 residues. V lost 6 bases and J lost 4; bases outside the gene matches: 10. Per germline, CDR1 MNHNY and CDR2 SVGAGI (reference sequence). CDR3 in amino acids: CASRKQGQGAYNEQFF. The CDR3 DNA reads TGTGCCAGCAGAAAGCAGGGACAGGGTGCTTACAATGAGCAGTTCTTC.

The chain combines TRBV4-3 with TRBJ2-7; TRBD2 agrees at 7 bases. The CDR3 is 15 residues long. Germline CDR1 is LGHNA and CDR2 is YSLEER. V dropped 0 bases and J dropped 2; count of bases not matched to a gene: 4. DNA for the CDR3: TGCGCCAGCAGCCAAGACCGGGACTACCCCTACGAGCAGTACTTC. It encodes CASSQDRDYPYEQYF.

The chain combines TRBV5-1 with TRBJ2-3; 9 bases line up with TRBD2. This CDR3 has 15 amino acids. With V trimmed by 6 bases and J by 3 bases, 8 bases remained unmatched. Looked up from germline, CDR1 is SGHRS and CDR2 is YFSETQ. The CDR3 DNA follows: TGCGCCAGCATTAGTAGCGGGAGATCGACAGATACGCAGTATTTT. It codes for CASISSGRSTDTQYF.

This chain joins TRBV30 and TRBJ1-5, with a weak D call TRBD1 (5 bases). The V gene's germline CDR1 is GTSNPN and CDR2 SVGIG (reference sequence). V dropped 2 bases and J dropped 1 base, with 15 bases sitting between them. There are 16 residues in the CDR3. In DNA form, the CDR3 reads TGTGCCTGGAGTCCTAACTCAGGGATGAGCAATCAGCCCCAGCATTTT. As protein: CAWSPNSGMSNQPQHF. Variable domain in full (rest from reference TRBV30 and TRBJ1-5): SQTIHQWPATLVQPVGSPLSLECTVEGTSNPNLYWYRQAAGRGLQLLFYSVGIGQISSEVPQNLSASRPQDRQFILSSKKLLLSDSGFYLCAWSPNSGMSNQPQHFGDGTRLSIL.

CDR3 sequence: CASNDLGSSYNEQFF. The CDR3, as DNA: TGTGCCAGCAACGACCTCGGGAGCTCCTACAATGAGCAGTTCTTC. The V gene is TRBV27, the J gene TRBJ2-1; tentatively, D is TRBD2 (6 bases). Trimming took off 7 bases at V and 0 bases at J, with 13 bases between the two ends. The CDR3 is 15 amino acids. Germline V gives CDR1 MNHEY, CDR2 SMNVEV (reference sequence).

The chain joins TRBV5-6 to TRBJ2-7; possibly TRBD2 for D (5 bases). Trimming pared 4 bases from V and 3 bases from J, leaving 5 bases between. The CDR3 has 11 amino acids. The V gene's germline CDR1 is SGHDT and CDR2 YYEEEE. The CDR3: CASSRDYEQYF. DNA for the CDR3: TGTGCCAGCAGCCGGGACTACGAGCAGTACTTC.

The chain links TRBV28 to TRBJ1-2; D is possibly TRBD1 (6 bases). V dropped 5 bases and J dropped 4 bases, with 20 bases sitting between them. The germline V gene has CDR1 MDHEN and CDR2 SYDVKM. CDR3 length: 16 amino acids. The CDR3, as DNA: TGTGCCAGCAGTCTCCATCGACAGGCCCCTTCCTATGGCTACACCTTC. Its translation: CASSLHRQAPSYGYTF.

The gene calls are TRBV5-1 and TRBJ2-3; 11 nucleotides align to TRBD2. This CDR3 has 16 amino acids. CDR1 is SGHRS, CDR2 YFSETQ, per germline. The V gene end was trimmed by 4 bases and the J gene end by 4 bases; junction bases not matched to a gene: 8. Here the CDR3 DNA reads TGCGCCAGCAGCCGACGGACTAGCGGGTACCCAGATACGCAGTATTTT. It encodes CASSRRTSGYPDTQYF.

J is TRBJ2-7 and V is TRBV10-3; no reliable D call. CDR1 is ENHRY, CDR2 SYGVKD, per germline. This CDR3 is 13 amino acids long. V was clipped by 0 bases and J by 5 bases, with 8 bases between them. In nucleotides, the CDR3 is TGTGCCATCAGTGAGTCGTATCCAGACGAGCAGTACTTC. Translating it yields CAISESYPDEQYF.

This clone came up a few times. The V and J genes are TRBV6-1 and TRBJ2-2, with a weak D call TRBD1 (5 bases). The CDR3 runs 13 residues. V gave up 3 bases and J gave up 5 bases, with 7 bases separating them. Germline assignment: CDR1 MNHNS and CDR2 SASEGT. The CDR3 protein is CASSDRETGELFF. The CDR3 DNA reads as TGTGCCAGCAGTGACAGGGAAACCGGGGAGCTGTTTTTT.

The CDR3 DNA sequence: TGTGCCACCAGCAGAGAGGGGGGAGGCTATGGCTACACCTTC. Translation: CATSREGGGYGYTF. This chain joins TRBV15 and TRBJ1-2; weak D call: TRBD1 (5 bases). The germline gives CDR1 LNHNV, CDR2 YYDKDF (reference sequence). The V end was cut by 0 bases, the J end by 4 bases, with 9 bases between. The CDR3 length is 14 residues.

The chain couples TRBV19 to TRBJ2-4, with D possibly being TRBD1 (6 bases). CDR1 is LNHDA, CDR2 SQIVND, per germline (reference sequence). With 6 bases removed from V and 2 bases from J, the gap between germline ends came to 8 bases. The CDR3 covers 13 residues. This CDR3 is CASSQGPKNIQYF. DNA for the CDR3: TGTGCCAGTAGCCAGGGGCCCAAAAACATTCAGTACTTC.

A word on this clone: Distinct nucleotide sequences in the sample also encode this CDR3. This chain uses TRBV28 with TRBJ2-7; D gene uncertain. V was pared by 6 bases and J by 7 bases, with 16 bases between. Germline V CDR1 and CDR2: MDHEN, SYDVKM. This CDR3 spans 13 amino acids. DNA for the CDR3: TGTGCCAGCAGCCCCCCCCACAACTATGAGCAGTACTTC. Its protein is CASSPPHNYEQYF.